This passage covers 6 T cell receptor beta chains from one sample sequenced in a study of T-cell memory formation after mild COVID-19. TCRdb reprocessed the 5' RACE reads with MiXCR, giving one entry per CDR3 protein. The sample carries over 350,000 distinct CDR3 sequences, less than 25% recorded once. Material for sequencing was PBMCs or a T cell subset sorted from them (not recorded which). Receptors originate from an adult woman who had mild COVID-19 (a few samples of this study predate the infection). Cell type and time point are not known.

A few counts support this clonotype. This chain joins TRBV29-1 and TRBJ2-7, with D unresolved. The germline V gene has CDR1 SQVTM and CDR2 ANQGSEA. This CDR3 spans 12 amino acids. Trimming cost V 6 bases and J 2 bases, with 11 bases left between them. The CDR3 sequence: CSVQSFAYEQYF. CDR3 bases: TGCAGCGTGCAGTCCTTCGCCTACGAGCAGTACTTC.

V gene TRBV6-6 combines with J gene TRBJ1-5; tentative D call: TRBD1 (5 bases). Per the germline V gene, CDR1 is MNHNY and CDR2 is SVGAGI (reference sequence). This CDR3 has 15 amino acids. Trimming took off 6 bases at V and 4 bases at J, with 16 bases between the two ends. The CDR3 reads CASSPSRGTNQPQHF. In DNA form, the CDR3 reads TGTGCCAGCAGCCCTTCTCGGGGGACGAATCAGCCCCAGCATTTT.

In its sample, this clonotype was seen a few times. V and J are TRBV5-6 and TRBJ2-3; TRBD2 agrees at 8 bases. V trimming: 1 base; J trimming: 2 bases; junction bases outside the gene matches: 6. The CDR3 has 16 residues. Looked up from germline, CDR1 is SGHDT and CDR2 is YYEEEE. CDR3 protein: CASSLMVAGLTDTQYF. The CDR3 coding sequence is TGTGCCAGCAGCTTGATGGTAGCGGGGCTCACAGATACGCAGTATTTT.

The V and J genes are TRBV6-6 and TRBJ2-3; TRBD2 agrees at 8 bases. This CDR3 contains 15 residues. Germline assignment: CDR1 MNHNY and CDR2 SVGAGI (reference sequence). With V trimmed by 6 bases and J by 2 bases, 7 bases remained unmatched. In nucleotides, the CDR3 is TGTGCCAGCAGCAAGACTAGCGACTTCACAGATACGCAGTATTTT. Protein: CASSKTSDFTDTQYF.

This clonotype was seen only a few times. The chain couples TRBV29-1 to TRBJ2-7; 8 bases line up with TRBD1. J lost 7 bases, V lost 4 bases, and 6 bases had no gene match. The CDR3 extends over 12 amino acids. The germline V gene encodes CDR1 SQVTM and CDR2 ANQGSEA. The CDR3 reads CSVGTGREEQYF. CDR3 nucleotide sequence: TGCAGCGTTGGGACAGGGCGAGAGGAGCAGTACTTC.

This clonotype was seen a few times. The chain joins TRBV5-1 to TRBJ1-2; 7 bases are a match to TRBD1. This CDR3 has 14 residues. Trimming cost V 4 bases and J 6 bases; bases outside gene matches: 9. CDR1 is SGHRS, CDR2 YFSETQ, per germline. DNA for the CDR3: TGCGCCAGCAGCCGCGGACAGGATGGACATGGCTACACCTTC. Encoded protein: CASSRGQDGHGYTF.